This TCR beta chain was recovered during a study of graft-versus-host responses after intestinal transplantation. The wider study: Recipients received multivisceral, liver-intestinal, or isolated intestinal transplants. Every transplant recipient was induced with anti-thymocyte globulin, then maintained on tacrolimus and steroids for two to three years. Broader study findings: Marrow from the recipient contained GvH clones, some of which had appeared first in ileum or blood. Allografts carried high graft-versus-host to host-versus-graft clonal ratios in patients having graft-donor T cell macrochimerism.

Generated by immunoSEQ multiplex PCR, the TCRdb table keeps only in-frame clones and is missing some. Of fewer than 120,000 clones listed, 93% are singletons. Concerning this clone: Its target is not known.

Germline V gene data show CDR1 as MNHEY and CDR2 as SMNVEV (reference sequence). Trimming shortened V by 2 bases and J by 8 bases, and 12 bases separated the two germline ends. This CDR3 spans 13 amino acids. The TCR was taken from a human donor who received an intestinal transplant. The J gene is TRBJ1-2, the V gene TRBV27; no reliable D call. The source material was unstimulated CD8+ T cells sorted from spleen or lymph node cells, sampled before intestinal transplant. CDR3 residues: CASSLGVGVGYTF. As DNA, the CDR3 is TGTGCCAGCAGTTTAGGGGTAGGCGTAGGCTACACCTTC.